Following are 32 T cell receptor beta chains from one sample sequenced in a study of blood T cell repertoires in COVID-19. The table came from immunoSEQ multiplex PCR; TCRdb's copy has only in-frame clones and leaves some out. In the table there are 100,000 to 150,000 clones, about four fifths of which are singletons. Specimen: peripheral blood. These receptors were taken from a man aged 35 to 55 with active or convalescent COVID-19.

This chain's CDR3 is CASSLVGGGAGDTQYF. Here the CDR3 DNA reads TGCGCCAGCAGCTTGGTGGGCGGGGGGGCCGGAGATACGCAGTATTTT. The rearrangement uses TRBV5-1 and TRBJ2-3; TRBD2 agrees at 9 bases. This CDR3 region has 16 residues. The germline V gene encodes CDR1 SGHRS and CDR2 YFSETQ. V shed 0 bases, J shed 5 bases, and the junction held 7 bases outside the gene matches.

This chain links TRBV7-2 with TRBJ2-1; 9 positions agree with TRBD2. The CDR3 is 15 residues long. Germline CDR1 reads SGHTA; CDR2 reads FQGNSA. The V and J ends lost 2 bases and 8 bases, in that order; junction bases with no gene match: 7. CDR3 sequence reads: CASSLYLAGKDEQFF. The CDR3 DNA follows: TGTGCCAGCAGCTTATATCTAGCGGGGAAAGATGAGCAGTTCTTC.

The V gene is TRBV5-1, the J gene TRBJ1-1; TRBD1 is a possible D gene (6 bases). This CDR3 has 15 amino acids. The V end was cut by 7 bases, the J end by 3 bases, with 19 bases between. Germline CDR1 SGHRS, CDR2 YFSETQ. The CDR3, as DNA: TGCGCCAGCCGGCGGGGGGGCGCAGGGGACACTGAAGCTTTCTTT. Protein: CASRRGGAGDTEAFF. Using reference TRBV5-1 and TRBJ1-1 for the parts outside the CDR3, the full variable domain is KAGVTQTPRYLIKTRGQQVTLSCSPISGHRSVSWYQQTPGQGLQFLFEYFSETQRNKGNFPGRFSGRQFSNSRSEMNVSTLELGDSALYLCASRRGGAGDTEAFFGQGTRLTVV.

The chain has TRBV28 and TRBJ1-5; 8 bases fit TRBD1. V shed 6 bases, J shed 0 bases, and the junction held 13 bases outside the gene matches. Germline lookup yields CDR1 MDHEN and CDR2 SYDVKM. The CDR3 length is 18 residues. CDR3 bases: TGTGCCAGCAGCCGCACGACAGGGGCCCCGCATAGCAATCAGCCCCAGCATTTT. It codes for CASSRTTGAPHSNQPQHF. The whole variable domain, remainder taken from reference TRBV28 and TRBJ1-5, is DVKVTQSSRYLVKRTGEKVFLECVQDMDHENMFWYRQDPGLGLRLIYFSYDVKMKEKGDIPEGYSVSREKKERFSLILESASTNQTSMYLCASSRTTGAPHSNQPQHFGDGTRLSIL.

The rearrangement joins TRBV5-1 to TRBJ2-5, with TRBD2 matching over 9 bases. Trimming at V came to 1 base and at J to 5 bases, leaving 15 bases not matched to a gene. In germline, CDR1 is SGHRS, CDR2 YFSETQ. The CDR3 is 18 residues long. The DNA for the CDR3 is TGCGCCAGCAGCTTGATATTTCGTGGGAGCGGGGGGCCGGAGACCCAGTACTTC. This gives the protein CASSLIFRGSGGPETQYF.

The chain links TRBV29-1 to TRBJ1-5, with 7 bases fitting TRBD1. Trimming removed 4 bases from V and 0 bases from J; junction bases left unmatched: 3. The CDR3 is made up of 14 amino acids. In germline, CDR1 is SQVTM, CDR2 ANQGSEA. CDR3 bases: TGCAGCGTTGGGGGGACAGCTAGCAATCAGCCCCAGCATTTT. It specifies CSVGGTASNQPQHF.

The CDR3 spells CASSPSTILRGGTEAFF. CDR3 nucleotide sequence: TGTGCCAGCTCACCCTCTACCATTCTCCGGGGGGGCACTGAAGCTTTCTTT. The rearrangement joins TRBV18 to TRBJ1-1, with D tentatively TRBD1 (5 bases). V lost 3 bases, J lost 4 bases, and 21 bases lay in between. Germline lookup yields CDR1 KGHSH and CDR2 LQKENI. The CDR3 extends over 17 amino acids.

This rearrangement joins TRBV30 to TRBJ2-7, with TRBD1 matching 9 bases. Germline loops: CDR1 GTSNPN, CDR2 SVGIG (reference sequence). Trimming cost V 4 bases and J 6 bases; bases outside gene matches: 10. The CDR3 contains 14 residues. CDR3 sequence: CAWKSGQGYSEQYF. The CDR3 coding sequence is TGTGCCTGGAAGTCGGGACAGGGCTATTCCGAGCAGTACTTC.

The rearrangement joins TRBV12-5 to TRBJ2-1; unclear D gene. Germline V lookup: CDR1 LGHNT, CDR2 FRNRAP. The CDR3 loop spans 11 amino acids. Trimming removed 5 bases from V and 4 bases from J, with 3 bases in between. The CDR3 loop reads CASGPYNEQFF. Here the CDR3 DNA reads TGTGCTAGTGGTCCATACAATGAGCAGTTCTTC.

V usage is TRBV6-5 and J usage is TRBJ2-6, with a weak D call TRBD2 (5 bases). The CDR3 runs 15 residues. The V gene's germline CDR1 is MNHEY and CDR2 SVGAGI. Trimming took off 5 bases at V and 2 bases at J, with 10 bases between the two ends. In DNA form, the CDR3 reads TGTGCCAGCAGTCCCCCCGGGGCTGGGGCCAACGTCCTGACTTTC. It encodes CASSPPGAGANVLTF.

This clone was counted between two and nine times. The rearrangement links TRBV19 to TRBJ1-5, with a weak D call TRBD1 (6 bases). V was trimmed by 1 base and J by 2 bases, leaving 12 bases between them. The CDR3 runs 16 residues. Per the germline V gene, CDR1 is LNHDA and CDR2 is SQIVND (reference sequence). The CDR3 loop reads CASSIVSRGGNQPQHF. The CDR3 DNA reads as TGTGCCAGTAGTATAGTAAGCAGGGGAGGCAATCAGCCCCAGCATTTT.

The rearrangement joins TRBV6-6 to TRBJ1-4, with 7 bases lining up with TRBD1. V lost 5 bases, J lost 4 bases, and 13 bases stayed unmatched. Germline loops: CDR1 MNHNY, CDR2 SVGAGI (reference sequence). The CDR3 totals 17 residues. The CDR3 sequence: CASSPRGPGDSNEKLFF. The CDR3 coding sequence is TGTGCCAGCAGTCCAAGGGGGCCAGGGGACAGTAATGAAAAACTGTTTTTT.

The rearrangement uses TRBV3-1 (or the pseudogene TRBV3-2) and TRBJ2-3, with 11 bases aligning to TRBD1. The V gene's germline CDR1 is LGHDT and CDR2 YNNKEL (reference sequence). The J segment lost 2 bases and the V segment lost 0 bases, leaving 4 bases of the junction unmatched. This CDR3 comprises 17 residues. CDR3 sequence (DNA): TGTGCCAGCAGCCAAGATTGGACAGGGGGCTTCACAGATACGCAGTATTTT. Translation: CASSQDWTGGFTDTQYF.

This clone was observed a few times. The CDR3 nucleotides are TGCGCCAGCAGCCCAAACCCAGGGGGCTACACCTTC. Translation gives CASSPNPGGYTF. This chain links TRBV4-1 with TRBJ1-2; a weak D match, TRBD1 (5 bases). Germline CDR1 is MGHRA and CDR2 is YSYEKL. The germline V and J ends were trimmed by 4 bases and 8 bases, with 11 bases remaining between them. This CDR3 contains 12 residues.

The CDR3 loop is CASSQEGAPRAFF. CDR3 DNA: TGCGCCAGCAGCCAAGAAGGAGCTCCGAGGGCTTTCTTT. The J gene is TRBJ1-1, the V gene TRBV4-3; D is uncertain. In germline, CDR1 is LGHNA, CDR2 YSLEER. The CDR3 runs to 13 residues. Trimming took off 0 bases at V and 11 bases at J, with 13 bases between the two ends.

CDR3 residues: CASSEPPGGTRTGELFF. The CDR3 DNA reads as TGTGCCAGCAGTGAACCCCCGGGGGGGACTAGGACCGGGGAGCTGTTTTTT. The chain couples TRBV6-1 to TRBJ2-2; 8 bases match TRBD2. After removal of 2 bases from V and 5 bases from J, the junction contained 10 bases not matched to a gene. The length of the CDR3 is 17 residues. Per germline, CDR1 MNHNS and CDR2 SASEGT.

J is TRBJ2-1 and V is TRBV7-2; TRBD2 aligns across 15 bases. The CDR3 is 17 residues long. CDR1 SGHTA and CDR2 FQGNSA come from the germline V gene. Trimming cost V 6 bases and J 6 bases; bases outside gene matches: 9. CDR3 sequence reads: CASSFQGLAGGPNEQFF. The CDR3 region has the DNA TGTGCCAGCAGTTTCCAAGGACTAGCGGGGGGGCCCAATGAGCAGTTCTTC.

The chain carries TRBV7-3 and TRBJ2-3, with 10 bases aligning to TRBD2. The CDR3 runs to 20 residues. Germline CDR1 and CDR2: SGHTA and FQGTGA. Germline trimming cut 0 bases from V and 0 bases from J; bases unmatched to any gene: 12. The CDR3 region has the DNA TGTGCCAGCAGCTTAACAAGAACCGTTGGACTAGCGGAAAGCACAGATACGCAGTATTTT. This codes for CASSLTRTVGLAESTDTQYF.

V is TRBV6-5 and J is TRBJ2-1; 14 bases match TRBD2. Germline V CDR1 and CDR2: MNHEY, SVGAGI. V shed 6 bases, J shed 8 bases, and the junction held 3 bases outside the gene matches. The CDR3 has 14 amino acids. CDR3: CASRTSGGGYEQFF. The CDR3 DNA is TGTGCCAGCAGGACTAGCGGGGGGGGGTATGAGCAGTTCTTC.

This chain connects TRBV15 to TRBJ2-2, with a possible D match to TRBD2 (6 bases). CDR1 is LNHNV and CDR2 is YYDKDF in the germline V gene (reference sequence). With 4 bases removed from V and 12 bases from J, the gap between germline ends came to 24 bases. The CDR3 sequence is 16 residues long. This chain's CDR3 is CATSIPSGTGLLKLFF. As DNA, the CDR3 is TGTGCCACCAGCATCCCCTCCGGGACGGGACTTTTGAAGCTGTTTTTT. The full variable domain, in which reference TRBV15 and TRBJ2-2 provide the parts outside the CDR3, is DAMVIQNPRYQVTQFGKPVTLSCSQTLNHNVMYWYQQKSSQAPKLLFHYYDKDFNNEADTPDNFQSRRPNTSFCFLDIRSPGLGDTAMYLCATSIPSGTGLLKLFFGEGSRLTVL.

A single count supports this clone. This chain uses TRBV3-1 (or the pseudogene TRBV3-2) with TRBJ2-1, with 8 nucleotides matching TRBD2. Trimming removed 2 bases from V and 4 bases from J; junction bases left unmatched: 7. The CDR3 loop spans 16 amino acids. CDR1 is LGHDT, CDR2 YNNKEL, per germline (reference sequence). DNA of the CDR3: TGTGCCAGCAGCCAATACCAGCGGGGGCCTTACAATGAGCAGTTCTTC. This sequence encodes CASSQYQRGPYNEQFF.

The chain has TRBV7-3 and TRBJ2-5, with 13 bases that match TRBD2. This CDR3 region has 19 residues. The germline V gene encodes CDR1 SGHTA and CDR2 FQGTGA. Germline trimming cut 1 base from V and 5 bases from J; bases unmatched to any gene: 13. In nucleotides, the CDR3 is TGTGCCAGCAGCTTAAGAGGTCGGGGAGGACTAGCGGGGGATGAGACCCAGTACTTC. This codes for CASSLRGRGGLAGDETQYF.

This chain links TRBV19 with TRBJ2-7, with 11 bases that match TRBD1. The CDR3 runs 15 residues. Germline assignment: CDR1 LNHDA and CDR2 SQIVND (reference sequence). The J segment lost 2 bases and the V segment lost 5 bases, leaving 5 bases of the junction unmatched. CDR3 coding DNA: TGTGCCAGTAGTCCGACGGGACAGGGGGCCTACGAGCAGTACTTC. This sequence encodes CASSPTGQGAYEQYF.

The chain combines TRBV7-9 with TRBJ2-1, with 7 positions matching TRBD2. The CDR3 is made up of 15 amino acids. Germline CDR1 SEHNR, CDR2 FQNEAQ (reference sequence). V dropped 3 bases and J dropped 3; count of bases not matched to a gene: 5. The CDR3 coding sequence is TGTGCCAGCAGCTTGAGGGACTACTTCTACAATGAGCAGTTCTTC. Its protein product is CASSLRDYFYNEQFF.

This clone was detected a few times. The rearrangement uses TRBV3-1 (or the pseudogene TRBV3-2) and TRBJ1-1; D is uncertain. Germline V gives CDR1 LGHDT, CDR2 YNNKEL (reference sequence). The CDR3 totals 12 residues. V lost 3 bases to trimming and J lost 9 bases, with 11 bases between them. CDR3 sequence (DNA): TGTGCCAGCAGCCAGGGCAGCCAAAAAGCTTTCTTT. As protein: CASSQGSQKAFF.

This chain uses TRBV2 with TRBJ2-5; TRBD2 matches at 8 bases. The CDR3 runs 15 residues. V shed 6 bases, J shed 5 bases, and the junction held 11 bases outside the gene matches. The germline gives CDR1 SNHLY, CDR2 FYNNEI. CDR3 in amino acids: CASRGPVGGAETQYF. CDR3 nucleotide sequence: TGTGCCAGCAGGGGTCCGGTCGGGGGGGCTGAGACCCAGTACTTC.

The CDR3 reads CASSPGGVAETQYF. The CDR3 DNA follows: TGTGCCAGCAGCCCGGGGGGGGTCGCCGAGACCCAGTACTTC. The chain combines TRBV5-4 with TRBJ2-5, with TRBD2 matching 8 bases. The CDR3 contains 14 residues. V lost 4 bases, J lost 5 bases, and 7 bases stayed unmatched. The germline CDR1 and CDR2 sequences are SGHNT and YYREEE (reference sequence).

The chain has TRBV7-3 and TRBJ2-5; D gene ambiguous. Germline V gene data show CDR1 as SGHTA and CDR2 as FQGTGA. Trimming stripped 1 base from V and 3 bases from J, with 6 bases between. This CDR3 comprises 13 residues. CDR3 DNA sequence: TGTGCCAGCAGCTTAAAACCAGAAGAGACCCAGTACTTC. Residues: CASSLKPEETQYF.

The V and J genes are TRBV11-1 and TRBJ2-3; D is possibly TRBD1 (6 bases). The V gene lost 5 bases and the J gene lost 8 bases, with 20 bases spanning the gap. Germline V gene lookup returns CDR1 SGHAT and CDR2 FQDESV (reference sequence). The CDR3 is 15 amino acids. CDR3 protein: CASSPGEGPRGTQYF. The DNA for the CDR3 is TGTGCCAGCAGCCCAGGAGAGGGGCCCAGGGGTACGCAGTATTTT. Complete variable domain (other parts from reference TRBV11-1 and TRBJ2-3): EAEVAQSPRYKITEKSQAVAFWCDPISGHATLYWYRQILGQGPELLVQFQDESVVDDSQLPKDRFSAERLKGVDSTLKIQPAELGDSAMYLCASSPGEGPRGTQYFGPGTRLTVL.

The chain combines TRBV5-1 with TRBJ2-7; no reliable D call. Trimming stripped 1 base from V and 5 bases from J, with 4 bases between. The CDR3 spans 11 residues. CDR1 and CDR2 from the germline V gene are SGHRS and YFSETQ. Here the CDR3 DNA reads TGCGCCAGCAGCTTGAGAGACGAGCAGTACTTC. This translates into CASSLRDEQYF.

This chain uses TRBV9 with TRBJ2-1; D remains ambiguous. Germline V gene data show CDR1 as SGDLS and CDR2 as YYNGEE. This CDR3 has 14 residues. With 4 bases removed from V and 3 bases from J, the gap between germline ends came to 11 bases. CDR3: CASSPRTNYNEQFF. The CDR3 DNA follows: TGTGCCAGCAGCCCGCGAACTAACTACAATGAGCAGTTCTTC.

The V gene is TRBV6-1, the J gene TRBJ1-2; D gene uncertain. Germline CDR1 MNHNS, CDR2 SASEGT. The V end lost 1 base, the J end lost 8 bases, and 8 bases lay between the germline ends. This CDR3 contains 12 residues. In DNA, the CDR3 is TGTGCCAGCAGTGAAGGAGGGTTGGGCTACACCTTC. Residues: CASSEGGLGYTF.